The clone carrying this TCR beta chain has just a few counts. TCRdb recomputed calls from the RT-PCR reads with MiXCR, one row per CDR3 protein. Altogether under 500,000 distinct CDR3 sequences are present, 11% being singletons, with the ten largest covering approximately 12%. These data belong to a study of response to subunit inactivated influenza vaccine. Looked up from germline, CDR1 is DFQATT and CDR2 is SNEGSKA (reference sequence). The CDR3 spans 15 residues. Trimming took off 0 bases at V and 0 bases at J, with 9 bases between the two ends. The sequenced sample was PBMCs from blood, obtained roughly 48 days after vaccination. The genes are TRBV20-1 and TRBJ2-1, with D possibly matching TRBD2 (6 bases). This sequence was found in a man between 45 and 60 years old who received an inactivated influenza vaccine. The CDR3 loop is CSAREWRDSYNEQFF. The CDR3 region has the DNA TGCAGTGCTAGAGAATGGAGGGACTCCTACAATGAGCAGTTCTTC.